This TCR beta chain derives from a study of blood T cells in healthy people across ages (dated by TCRdb to between 2014 and 2016). Broadly, across the study: In model experiments, template switching captured about one uniquely barcoded TCR beta cDNA molecule for every two T cells. The donors were divided into four age groups: young (average 16 years), middle-aged (about 39), aged (about 62) and long-lived (approximately 74). To track age-related changes in TCR beta repertoire diversity, the study relied on deep sequencing normalized with unique cDNA molecular identifiers. Two additional independent replicas of 1 million unique cDNA reads from the same blood draw were analyzed for two donors (one aged 18 to 30 and one aged 80 or older). To avoid experimental bias, donors of different ages were spread randomly across the sequencing lanes.

Systemically healthy Caucasian individuals from Russia, 39 in total and aged roughly 6 to 100 years, were included as donors. Each donor gave approximately 9.3 milliliters of peripheral blood, collected into EDTA-treated Vacutainer tubes. PBMCs were isolated by Ficoll-Paque density-gradient centrifugation, with at least 6 million obtained per sample. Trizol reagent was used to extract total RNA from the PBMCs, yielding at least 6 micrograms per sample. For every donor, flow cytometry on a PBMC aliquot measured the percentage of naive CD45RAhigh/CD27high T cells. General conclusions and limits of the study: As age increased, observed TCR beta diversity per million T cells dropped in a roughly linear way, and a significant reduction was already evident by age 40. Because profiling used bulk unsorted PBMCs, naive and antigen-experienced compartments could not be compared conclusively. There was a strong correlation between observed TCR beta diversity and the percentage of naive T cells measured by flow cytometry. Compared with the aged group, more naive CD4+ T cells, fewer expanded clones and increased TCR diversity were shown by the long-lived group, suggesting age selection. The CMV infection status of donors was not known, potentially confounding age-related changes in expanded clonotypes. Estimates of total diversity from one million sequenced T cells were regarded as lower bounds and underestimates.

The CDR3, cysteine through phenylalanine, is 14 amino acids long. Only CDR3 DNA is held: 42 bases, read in frame from base 1. Reading the germline V gene gives CDR1 SGDLS and CDR2 YYNGEE. As regards this clonotype: It has no known antigen specificity. One junction end disagrees with the germline gene, perhaps due to a read error.

Libraries were constructed by 5' RACE. Sequencing was performed on an Illumina HiSeq 2500. A second PCR of 7 to 11 cycles was run with a J-beta primer mix and a sample-barcoded 5' primer. Each TCR beta cDNA molecule received a unique molecular identifier from a template-switch 5' adaptor carrying 12 random nucleotides. Each sample yielded at least 2.5 million CDR3-containing paired-end reads. First-strand cDNA was synthesized from all RNA with the Mint cDNA synthesis kit, primed by a TRBC-specific oligonucleotide. After uracil-DNA glycosylase treatment, a first 18-cycle PCR used universal primers M1SS and BC2_uni_R on all cDNA. As for the original processing: Each sample was normalized by randomly selecting 1 million high-quality reads, each carrying a distinct molecular identifier. Instead of being binned into consensus sequences, reads with shared molecular identifiers were discarded. MiTCR, set to a Q25 quality threshold and the strictest error-elimination algorithm, was used for CDR3 identification, clonotype clustering and error correction. A nonparametric unseen species model with Euler transformation was used to estimate a lower bound on total TCR beta diversity. TCRdb reran the public reads through fastp at Q25 and MiXCR, keeping productive beta chains. Each record represents a unique CDR3 protein, reported with the most common genes and DNA among its rows. TCRdb assigned the V and J calls; the authors' analysis was not used. This sample is represented by about 1.6 million distinct CDR3 sequences; about 32% of them were singletons. Over 9% of the sample lies in the top ten.

The sequenced material came from blood. The receptor comes from a woman aged 25 to 39 in good health. The V gene is TRBV9 and the J gene is TRBJ2-5; tentative D gene TRBD2, with 5 bases matching. The DNA reads TGTGCCAGTAGCGTAGGTAGCGCCCCAGCGGAGCAGTACTTC. Its coded protein is CASSVGSAPAEQYF.